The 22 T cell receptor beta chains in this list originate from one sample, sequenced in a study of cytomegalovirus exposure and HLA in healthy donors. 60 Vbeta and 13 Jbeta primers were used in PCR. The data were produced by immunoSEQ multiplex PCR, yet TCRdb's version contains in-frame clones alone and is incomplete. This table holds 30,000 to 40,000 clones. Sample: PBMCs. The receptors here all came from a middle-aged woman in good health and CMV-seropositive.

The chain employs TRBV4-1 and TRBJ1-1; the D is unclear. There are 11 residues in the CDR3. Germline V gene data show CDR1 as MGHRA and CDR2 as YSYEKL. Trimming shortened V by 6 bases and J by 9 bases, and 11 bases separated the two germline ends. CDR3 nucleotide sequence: TGCGCCAGCAGACTAGCGGCCCAAGCTTTCTTT. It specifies CASRLAAQAFF.

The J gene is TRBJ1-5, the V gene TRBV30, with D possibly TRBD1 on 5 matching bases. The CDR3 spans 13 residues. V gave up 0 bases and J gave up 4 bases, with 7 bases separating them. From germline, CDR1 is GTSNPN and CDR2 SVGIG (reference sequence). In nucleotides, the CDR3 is TGTGCCTGGAGTGTAAACAGGAATCAGCCCCAGCATTTT. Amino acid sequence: CAWSVNRNQPQHF.

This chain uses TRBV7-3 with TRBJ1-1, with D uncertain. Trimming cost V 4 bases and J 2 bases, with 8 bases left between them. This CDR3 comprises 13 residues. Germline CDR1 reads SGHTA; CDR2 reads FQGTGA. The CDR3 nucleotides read TGTGCCAGCAGCTCCGGGGTCAACACTGAAGCTTTCTTT. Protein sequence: CASSSGVNTEAFF.

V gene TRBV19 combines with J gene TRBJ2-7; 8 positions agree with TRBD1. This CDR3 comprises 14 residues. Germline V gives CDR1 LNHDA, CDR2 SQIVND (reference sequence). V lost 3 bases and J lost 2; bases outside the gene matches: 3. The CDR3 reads CASSIQGQAYEQYF. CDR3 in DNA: TGTGCCAGTAGTATTCAGGGACAGGCCTACGAGCAGTACTTC.

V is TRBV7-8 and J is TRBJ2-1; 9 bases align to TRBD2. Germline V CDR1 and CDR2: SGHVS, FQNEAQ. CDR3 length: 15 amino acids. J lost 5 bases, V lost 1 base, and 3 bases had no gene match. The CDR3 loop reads CASSLVSGSDNEQFF. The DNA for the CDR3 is TGTGCCAGCAGCTTAGTTAGCGGGAGCGACAATGAGCAGTTCTTC.

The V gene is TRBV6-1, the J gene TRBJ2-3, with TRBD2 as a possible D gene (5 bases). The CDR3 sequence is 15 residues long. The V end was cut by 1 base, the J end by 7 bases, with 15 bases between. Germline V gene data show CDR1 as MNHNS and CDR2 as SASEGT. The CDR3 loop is CASSEVLASSYTQYF. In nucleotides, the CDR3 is TGTGCCAGCAGTGAAGTTTTGGCTAGCAGCTATACGCAGTATTTT.

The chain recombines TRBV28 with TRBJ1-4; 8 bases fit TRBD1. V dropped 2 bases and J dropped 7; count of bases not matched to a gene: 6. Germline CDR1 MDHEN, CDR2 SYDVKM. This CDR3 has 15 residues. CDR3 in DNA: TGTGCCAGCAGTTTAGTGGGAACAGGGGGTGAAAAACTGTTTTTT. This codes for CASSLVGTGGEKLFF.

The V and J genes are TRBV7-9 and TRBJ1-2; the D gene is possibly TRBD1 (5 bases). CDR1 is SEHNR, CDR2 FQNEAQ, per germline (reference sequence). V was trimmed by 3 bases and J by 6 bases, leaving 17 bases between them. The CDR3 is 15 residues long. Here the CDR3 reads CASSFNPGLPHGYTF. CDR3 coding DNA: TGTGCCAGCAGCTTCAATCCAGGGCTGCCTCATGGCTACACCTTC.

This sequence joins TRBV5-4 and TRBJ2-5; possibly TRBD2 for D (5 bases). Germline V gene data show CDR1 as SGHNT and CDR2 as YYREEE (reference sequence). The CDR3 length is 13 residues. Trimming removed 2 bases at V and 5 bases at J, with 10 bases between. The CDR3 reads CASSLGTGETQYF. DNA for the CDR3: TGTGCCAGCAGCTTAGGTACGGGGGAGACCCAGTACTTC.

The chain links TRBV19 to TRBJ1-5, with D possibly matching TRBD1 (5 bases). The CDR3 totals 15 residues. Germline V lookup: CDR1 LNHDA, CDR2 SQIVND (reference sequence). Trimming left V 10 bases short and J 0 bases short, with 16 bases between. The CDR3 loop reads CATDRGQLSNQPQHF. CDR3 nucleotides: TGTGCCACCGATCGAGGACAACTTAGCAATCAGCCCCAGCATTTT.

The CDR3 region is CASSFGREETQYF. Here the CDR3 DNA reads TGTGCCAGCAGCTTTGGGAGAGAAGAGACCCAGTACTTC. The rearrangement joins TRBV7-3 to TRBJ2-5, with a possible D match to TRBD2 (5 bases). This CDR3 is built from 13 residues. V lost 3 bases and J 3 bases, leaving 8 bases between the germline ends. Germline lookup yields CDR1 SGHTA and CDR2 FQGTGA.

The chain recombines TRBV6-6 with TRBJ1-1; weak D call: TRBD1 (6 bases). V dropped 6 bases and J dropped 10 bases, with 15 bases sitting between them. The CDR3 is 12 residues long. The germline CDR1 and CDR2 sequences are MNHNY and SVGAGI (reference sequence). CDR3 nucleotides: TGTGCCAGCAGGCGGTACAGGGAGGGAGCTTTCTTT. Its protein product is CASRRYREGAFF.

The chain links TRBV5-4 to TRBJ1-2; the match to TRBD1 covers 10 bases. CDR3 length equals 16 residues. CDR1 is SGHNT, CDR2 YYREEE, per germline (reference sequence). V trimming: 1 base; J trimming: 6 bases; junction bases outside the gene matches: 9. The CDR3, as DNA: TGTGCCAGCAGCTTGCCTCCGGGACAGGGGACGCATGGCTACACCTTC. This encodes CASSLPPGQGTHGYTF.

For the CDR3, the DNA is TGTGCCAGCAGTTACTCCGAGGGCTATGGCTACACCTTC. Protein product: CASSYSEGYGYTF. V usage is TRBV6-5 and J usage is TRBJ1-2, with D uncertain. Germline V lookup: CDR1 MNHEY, CDR2 SVGAGI. This CDR3 has 13 amino acids. Between the trimmed V and J ends, which lost 0 bases and 4 bases, there was a span of 6 bases.

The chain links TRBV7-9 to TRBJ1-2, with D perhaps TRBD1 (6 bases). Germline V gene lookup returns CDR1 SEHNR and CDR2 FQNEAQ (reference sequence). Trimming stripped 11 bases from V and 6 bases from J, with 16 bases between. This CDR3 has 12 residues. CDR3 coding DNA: TGTGCCCTCGGGCAGGGGAGGGATGGCTACACCTTC. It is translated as CALGQGRDGYTF.

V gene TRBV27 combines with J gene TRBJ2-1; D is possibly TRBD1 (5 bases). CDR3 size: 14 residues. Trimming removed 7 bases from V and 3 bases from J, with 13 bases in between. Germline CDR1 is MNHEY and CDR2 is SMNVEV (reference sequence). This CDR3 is CASNLGRGYNEQFF. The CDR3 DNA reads TGTGCCAGCAACTTGGGAAGGGGCTACAATGAGCAGTTCTTC.

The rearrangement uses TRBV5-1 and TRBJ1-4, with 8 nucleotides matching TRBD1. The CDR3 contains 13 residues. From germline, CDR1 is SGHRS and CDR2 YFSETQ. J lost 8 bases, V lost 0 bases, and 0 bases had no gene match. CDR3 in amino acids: CASSLGQGEKLFF. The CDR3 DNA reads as TGCGCCAGCAGCTTGGGACAGGGGGAAAAACTGTTTTTT.

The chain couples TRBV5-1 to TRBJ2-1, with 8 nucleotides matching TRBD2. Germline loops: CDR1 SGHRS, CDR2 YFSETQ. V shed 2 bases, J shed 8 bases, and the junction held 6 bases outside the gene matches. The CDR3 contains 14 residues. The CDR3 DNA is TGCGCCAGCAGCTTAGCGGGAGATTGGGATGAGCAGTTCTTC. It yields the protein CASSLAGDWDEQFF.

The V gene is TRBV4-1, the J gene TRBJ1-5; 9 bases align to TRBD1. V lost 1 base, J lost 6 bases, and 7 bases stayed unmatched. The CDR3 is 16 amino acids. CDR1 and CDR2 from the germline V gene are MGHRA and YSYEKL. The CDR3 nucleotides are TGCGCCAGCAGCCAAGTATGGACAGGGGTAGCTCAGCCCCAGCATTTT. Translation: CASSQVWTGVAQPQHF.

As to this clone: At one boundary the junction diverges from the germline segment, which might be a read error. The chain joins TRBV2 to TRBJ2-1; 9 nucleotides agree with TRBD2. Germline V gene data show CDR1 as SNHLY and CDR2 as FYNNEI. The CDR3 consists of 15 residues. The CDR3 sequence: CASSYSGSSDNEQFF. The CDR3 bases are TGTGCCAGCAGTTATAGCGGGAGCTCCGACAATGAGCAGTTCTTC.

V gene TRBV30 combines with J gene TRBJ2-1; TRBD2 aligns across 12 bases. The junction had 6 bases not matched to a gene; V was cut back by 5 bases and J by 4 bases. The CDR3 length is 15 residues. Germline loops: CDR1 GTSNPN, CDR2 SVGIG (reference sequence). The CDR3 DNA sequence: TGTGCCTGGGCTCCGACTAGCGGGAGTTACAATGAGCAGTTCTTC. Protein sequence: CAWAPTSGSYNEQFF. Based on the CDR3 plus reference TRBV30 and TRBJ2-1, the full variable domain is SQTIHQWPATLVQPVGSPLSLECTVEGTSNPNLYWYRQAAGRGLQLLFYSVGIGQISSEVPQNLSASRPQDRQFILSSKKLLLSDSGFYLCAWAPTSGSYNEQFFGPGTRLTVL.

This CDR3 reads CSVGQGGTEAFF. The CDR3 DNA follows: TGCAGCGTTGGACAGGGGGGTACTGAAGCTTTCTTT. V usage is TRBV29-1 and J usage is TRBJ1-1; 9 nucleotides agree with TRBD1. The CDR3 loop spans 12 amino acids. CDR1 and CDR2 from the germline V gene are SQVTM and ANQGSEA. The junction had 2 bases not matched to a gene; V was cut back by 4 bases and J by 5 bases.